Here is one T cell receptor (beta chain) with its context. PCR amplification relied on 60 Vbeta primers (plus 13 Jbeta primers). TCRdb's copy holds only in-frame clones and misses some; the assay was immunoSEQ multiplex PCR. The data show under 120,000 clones, over 65% seen once. This record comes from a study of cytomegalovirus exposure and HLA in healthy donors. Germline CDR1 is MDHEN and CDR2 is SYDVKM. The CDR3 runs 15 residues. Trimming took 3 bases from V and 4 from J, leaving 13 bases between them. The sample was PBMCs. The rearrangement joins TRBV28 to TRBJ1-5, with D unclear. This sequence originates from a female donor in good health and CMV-seropositive. Here the CDR3 DNA reads TGTGCCAGCAGTTTCCCAGGAAGGGAGAATCAGCCCCAGCATTTT. This codes for CASSFPGRENQPQHF.